This T cell receptor beta chain comes out of a study of T-cell reconstitution after alpha-beta-depleted transplantation in children. Study results and caveats: Most T-cell counts and diversity one year after the transplant came from T cells that were newly produced.

This CDR3 has 14 amino acids. Trimming cost V 3 bases and J 4 bases; bases outside gene matches: 5. CDR1 ENHRY and CDR2 SYGVKD come from the germline V gene. This clonotype has at least ten counts. Its specificity is unknown. The TCRbeta library was prepared with unique molecular identifiers. TCRdb itself ran the PCR reads through MiXCR, one entry per CDR3 protein. Among around 300,000 distinct CDR3 sequences listed, around 7.1% were seen once. The V gene is TRBV10-3, the J gene TRBJ1-1, with 7 bases lining up with TRBD1. The sequence came from a female patient aged 2-15 years who had a stem cell transplant for Fanconi anemia, so the T cells may come from the graft donor. The starting material was peripheral blood, obtained 360 days after TCRalphabeta/CD19-depleted stem cell transplant. CDR3 DNA: TGTGCCATCAGTGAAACAGGGGTGAGCACTGAAGCTTTCTTT. Translation gives CAISETGVSTEAFF.